This T cell receptor (beta chain) derives from a study of blood T cell repertoires in COVID-19. In the study's own analysis: Researchers report that nucleated cell counts were estimated from reference gene primer amplification. Clones were sequenced by immunoSEQ multiplex PCR, and TCRdb holds only the in-frame ones, with some missing. V and J calls and clone size are given by that table; D and trimming were obtained from the DNA. The sample shows about 76,000 clones, more than 75% of them seen only once. The sample was peripheral blood. This TCR was recovered from a man in his sixties with COVID-19, enrolled during active disease.

The CDR3 DNA reads TGTGCCAGCAGCGTAGATCAGTCGAACACTGAAGCTTTCTTT. Translated, it gives CASSVDQSNTEAFF. The V and J genes are TRBV9 and TRBJ1-1; no definite D call. Germline lookup yields CDR1 SGDLS and CDR2 YYNGEE. Trimming shortened V by 0 bases and J by 1 base, and 7 bases separated the two germline ends. The CDR3 consists of 14 residues.